Shown below are 16 T cell receptor beta chains from a single sample sequenced in a study of memory CD4+ T cells and cytomegalovirus serostatus (dated by TCRdb to 2018 to 2020). The library was made by the immunoSEQ multiplex PCR assay. Sourced from immuneACCESS, this table was stored by TCRdb with only in-frame sequences that have V and J called. A share of the clones is absent; for the studies checked, an unresolved V gene accounts for under half, and the remainder has no known explanation. Within this sample are about 27,000 clones, with about 76% of them counted one time only. Around 1% of the sample is taken by the ten largest. Single viable CD3+CD4+CD8-CD45RO+ cells were sorted as memory CD4+ T cells on a FACSAria II. Specimen: memory CD4+ T cells from blood. These receptors came from an adult in good health and CMV-seronegative.

This clone was observed a few times. The chain couples TRBV28 to TRBJ2-2; D gene uncertain. The CDR3 is made up of 14 amino acids. CDR1 MDHEN and CDR2 SYDVKM come from the germline V gene. V was pared by 10 bases and J by 4 bases, with 16 bases between. The CDR3: CATTLRVGTGELFF. The CDR3, as DNA: TGTGCCACAACCCTTCGCGTGGGCACCGGGGAGCTGTTTTTT.

The genes are TRBV5-1 and TRBJ2-7; D may correspond to TRBD1 or TRBD2 (7 bases each). CDR1 is SGHRS and CDR2 is YFSETQ in the germline V gene. Trimming stripped 5 bases from V and 6 bases from J, with 21 bases between. The CDR3 totals 15 residues. Here the CDR3 DNA reads TGCGCCAGCAGTCCAGGGGGGTCAGGGAGGGTCGAGCAGTACTTC. Its protein product is CASSPGGSGRVEQYF.

The chain carries TRBV15 and TRBJ2-3; 11 bases fit TRBD2. Per germline, CDR1 LNHNV and CDR2 YYDKDF (reference sequence). Germline trimming cut 0 bases from V and 5 bases from J; bases unmatched to any gene: 7. The CDR3 has 17 amino acids. CDR3 protein: CATSRDVLAGVVDTQYF. CDR3 DNA: TGTGCCACCAGCAGAGATGTACTAGCGGGAGTGGTAGATACGCAGTATTTT.

This clone was counted a single time. This chain joins TRBV7-9 and TRBJ1-5; D remains ambiguous. V was cut by 1 base and J by 2 bases, with 3 bases left in between. CDR3 length: 13 amino acids. Per the germline V gene, CDR1 is SEHNR and CDR2 is FQNEAQ (reference sequence). The CDR3 DNA reads as TGTGCCAGCAGCTTAGACCGCAATCAGCCCCAGCATTTT. Translation gives CASSLDRNQPQHF.

This rearrangement joins TRBV6-1 to TRBJ1-2, with a tentative D call TRBD1 (5 bases). This CDR3 spans 11 amino acids. V was cut by 8 bases and J by 5 bases, with 9 bases left in between. Germline assignment: CDR1 MNHNS and CDR2 SASEGT. This chain's CDR3 is CASGTAYGYTF. Written as DNA, the CDR3 is TGTGCCAGCGGGACGGCTTATGGCTACACCTTC.

CDR3 nucleotides: TGTGCCAGCAGCCCGGGGGTAAGGGAGGGCGAGACCCAGTACTTC. This gives the protein CASSPGVREGETQYF. The V call is TRBV9, the J call TRBJ2-5, with TRBD2 matching over 7 bases. V dropped 4 bases and J dropped 5; count of bases not matched to a gene: 11. This CDR3 contains 15 residues. Germline values: CDR1 SGDLS, CDR2 YYNGEE.

CDR3 in amino acids: CASRSTETQYF. The CDR3 DNA follows: TGTGCCAGCAGATCCACGGAGACCCAGTACTTC. The chain employs TRBV11-2 and TRBJ2-5; D unclear. The V gene lost 6 bases and the J gene lost 5 bases, with 7 bases spanning the gap. Germline CDR1 SGHAT, CDR2 FQNNGV. The CDR3 extends over 11 amino acids.

This clone was seen more than once but under ten times. The V and J genes are TRBV7-6 and TRBJ1-5; 7 bases fit TRBD1. V was pared by 1 base and J by 9 bases, with 9 bases of the junction left unmatched. The CDR3 loop spans 15 amino acids. CDR1 and CDR2 (germline): SGHVS, FNYEAQ. Here the CDR3 DNA reads TGTGCCAGCAGCTTAGGCACAGGGGCCCCAGGGCCCCAGCATTTT. Amino acid sequence: CASSLGTGAPGPQHF. Supplemented by reference TRBV7-6 and TRBJ1-5, the full variable domain reads GAGVSQSPRYKVTKRGQDVALRCDPISGHVSLYWYRQALGQGPEFLTYFNYEAQQDKSGLPNDRFSAERPEGSISTLTIQRTEQRDSAMYRCASSLGTGAPGPQHFGDGTRLSIL.

CDR3 in amino acids: CASSVTGELFF. The DNA of the CDR3 is TGTGCCAGCAGCGTTACCGGGGAGCTGTTTTTT. The V and J genes are TRBV9 and TRBJ2-2; D is unresolved. This CDR3 is built from 11 residues. V was clipped by 2 bases and J by 5 bases, with 1 base between them. The germline V gene has CDR1 SGDLS and CDR2 YYNGEE.

Here the CDR3 reads CASAGKLAKNIQYF. Here the CDR3 DNA reads TGTGCCAGCGCAGGGAAACTAGCCAAAAACATTCAGTACTTC. This chain uses TRBV6-6 with TRBJ2-4, with D maybe TRBD1 (5 bases). CDR1 is MNHNY and CDR2 is SVGAGI in the germline V gene (reference sequence). CDR3 size: 14 residues. V lost 8 bases and J lost 0, with 11 bases in between.

The chain has TRBV29-1 and TRBJ1-4, with 9 nucleotides matching TRBD1. Germline values: CDR1 SQVTM, CDR2 ANQGSEA. With V trimmed by 3 bases and J by 5 bases, 1 base remained unmatched. The CDR3 covers 13 residues. The CDR3 coding sequence is TGCAGCGTTGATGGGACAGGGAATGAAAAACTGTTTTTT. It is translated as CSVDGTGNEKLFF.

The V gene is TRBV7-2, the J gene TRBJ2-1; D may be TRBD1 (6 bases). The length of the CDR3 is 14 residues. Per the germline V gene, CDR1 is SGHTA and CDR2 is FQGNSA. V lost 5 bases, J lost 8 bases, and 16 bases lay in between. In nucleotides, the CDR3 is TGTGCCAGCAGCCCGCAACCAGGGGCTCATGAGCAGTTCTTC. Translating gives CASSPQPGAHEQFF.

This clone was observed a few times. The chain employs TRBV4-2 and TRBJ1-5, with D unresolved. V gave up 0 bases and J gave up 2 bases, with 11 bases separating them. CDR1 and CDR2 (germline): LGHNA, YNFKEQ. CDR3 size: 16 residues. DNA for the CDR3: TGTGCCAGCAGCCAAGATGTTGTGGCGGGCAATCAGCCCCAGCATTTT. Encoded protein: CASSQDVVAGNQPQHF.

The chain uses TRBV7-2 and TRBJ2-7; TRBD2 aligns across 9 bases. CDR3 length: 15 amino acids. CDR1 and CDR2 (germline): SGHTA, FQGNSA. V was clipped by 5 bases and J by 3 bases; unmatched bases: 8. The CDR3 region is CASSPSGTSLYEQYF. CDR3 DNA sequence: TGTGCCAGCAGCCCTTCGGGGACTAGCCTCTACGAGCAGTACTTC.

This clone was observed a few times. The chain recombines TRBV10-1 with TRBJ1-2, with TRBD1 as a possible D gene (6 bases). V was cut by 1 base and J by 3 bases, with 6 bases left in between. CDR1 and CDR2 from the germline V gene are WNHNN and SYGVQD (reference sequence). The CDR3 has 13 amino acids. The CDR3 sequence is CASSEYRDYGYTF. Written as DNA, the CDR3 is TGCGCCAGCAGTGAGTACAGGGACTATGGCTACACCTTC.

The DNA of the CDR3 is TGTGCCAGCAGCCGACTAGCGGGGTATAATGAGCAGTTCTTC. Residues: CASSRLAGYNEQFF. This sequence joins TRBV7-8 and TRBJ2-1, with 11 bases matching TRBD2. The CDR3 has 14 amino acids. V was pared by 5 bases and J by 7 bases, with 4 bases of the junction left unmatched. Germline lookup yields CDR1 SGHVS and CDR2 FQNEAQ.